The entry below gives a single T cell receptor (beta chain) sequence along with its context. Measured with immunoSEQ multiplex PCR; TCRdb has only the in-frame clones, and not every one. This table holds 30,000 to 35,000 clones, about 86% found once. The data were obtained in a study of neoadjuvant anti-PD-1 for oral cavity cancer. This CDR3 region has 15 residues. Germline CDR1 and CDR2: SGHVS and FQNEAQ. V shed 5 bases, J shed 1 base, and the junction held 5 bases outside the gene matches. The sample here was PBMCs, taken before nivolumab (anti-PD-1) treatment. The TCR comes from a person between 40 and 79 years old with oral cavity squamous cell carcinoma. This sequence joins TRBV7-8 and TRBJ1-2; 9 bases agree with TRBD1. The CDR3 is CASSPYRGLNYGYTF. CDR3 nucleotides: TGTGCCAGCAGCCCCTACAGGGGGCTTAACTATGGCTACACCTTC.